One sample yielded the 25 T cell receptor beta chains listed below, sequenced in a study of human T cells and chemical hapten exposure. The sample's time point: patch test 2, 6 weeks after DPC sensitization. Treatment defined: therapeutic diphenylcyclopropenone sensitization with weekly scalp DPC. Each CDR3 protein gets one entry after TCRdb re-called the RACE reads with MiXCR. The sample yields 350,000 to 400,000 distinct CDR3 sequences, about 6.3% seen once. The sample was whole blood, taken in connection with sensitization to the hapten diphenylcyclopropenone (DPC). These receptors were obtained from a woman under 30 with alopecia areata. Some clones in this sample may be carry-over from other donors' samples.

In this sample, this clonotype turned up many times. The V gene is TRBV6-1, the J gene TRBJ1-2, with D maybe TRBD1 (5 bases). This CDR3 has 13 amino acids. Trimming stripped 10 bases from V and 5 bases from J, with 17 bases between. Germline loops: CDR1 MNHNS, CDR2 SASEGT. The CDR3 protein is CATSLGPKYGYTF. In DNA, the CDR3 is TGTGCCACCTCCCTGGGGCCCAAGTATGGCTACACCTTC.

This clonotype was counted a few times. The V call is TRBV10-3, the J call TRBJ2-1; D not resolved. The CDR3 consists of 14 residues. V lost 0 bases and J 3 bases, leaving 6 bases between the germline ends. CDR1 is ENHRY, CDR2 SYGVKD, per germline. Written as DNA, the CDR3 is TGTGCCATCAGTGAGTCGCCCGACTACAATGAGCAGTTCTTC. Amino acid sequence: CAISESPDYNEQFF.

This clonotype was recorded many times. The V gene is TRBV7-9, the J gene TRBJ1-2; 12 nucleotides match TRBD1. The junction had 10 bases not matched to a gene; V was cut back by 5 bases and J by 6 bases. The germline gives CDR1 SEHNR, CDR2 FQNEAQ (reference sequence). The CDR3 runs 16 residues. In DNA, the CDR3 is TGTGCCAGCAGCCCGGGTCCCGGGACAGGGGGCGATGGCTACACCTTC. Encoded protein: CASSPGPGTGGDGYTF.

The chain couples TRBV12-3 or TRBV12-4 to TRBJ2-3; no definite D call. The V end was cut by 0 bases, the J end by 3 bases, with 10 bases between. The CDR3 extends over 15 amino acids. The CDR3 bases are TGTGCCAGCAGTTTAGCCAGCGAGGCGACAGATACGCAGTATTTT. Protein product: CASSLASEATDTQYF.

This clonotype has at least ten counts. V and J are TRBV5-1 and TRBJ1-1; 7 positions agree with TRBD1. V lost 1 base, J lost 5 bases, and 8 bases stayed unmatched. The germline V gene has CDR1 SGHRS and CDR2 YFSETQ. The CDR3 loop spans 15 amino acids. CDR3 sequence reads: CASSLYRGGGTEAFF. In nucleotides, the CDR3 is TGCGCCAGCAGCTTGTACAGGGGAGGGGGTACTGAAGCTTTCTTT.

This clonotype came up a few times. V usage is TRBV6-2 or TRBV6-3 and J usage is TRBJ1-5; 7 nucleotides agree with TRBD1. CDR1 is MNHEY, CDR2 SVGEGT, per germline. CDR3 length: 15 amino acids. V shed 6 bases, J shed 4 bases, and the junction held 9 bases outside the gene matches. The CDR3 DNA reads as TGTGCCAGCAGAAGCCGGGACAGCCTAAATCAGCCCCAGCATTTT. It codes for CASRSRDSLNQPQHF.

The gene calls are TRBV4-2 and TRBJ2-2; 8 bases fit TRBD2. The germline CDR1 and CDR2 sequences are LGHNA and YNFKEQ. The CDR3 has 18 amino acids. With V trimmed by 0 bases and J by 0 bases, 6 bases remained unmatched. CDR3 DNA: TGTGCCAGCAGCCAAGACCCCAGCGGGGGAGCGAACACCGGGGAGCTGTTTTTT. Protein: CASSQDPSGGANTGELFF.

This clonotype was observed at least ten times. The J gene is TRBJ1-1, the V gene TRBV10-3; the D is unclear. V lost 0 bases and J lost 4, with 12 bases in between. Germline loops: CDR1 ENHRY, CDR2 SYGVKD. The CDR3 covers 15 residues. The CDR3 bases are TGTGCCATCAGTGAGTCCCGGCCGGAGAGCACTGAAGCTTTCTTT. Protein product: CAISESRPESTEAFF.

Only a few counts were recorded for this clonotype. The V gene is TRBV14, the J gene TRBJ1-6, with D possibly matching TRBD1 (5 bases). CDR3 size: 15 residues. V lost 0 bases and J lost 6, with 9 bases in between. Germline values: CDR1 SGHDN, CDR2 FVKESK. This CDR3 is CASSQDRQTNSPLHF. CDR3 DNA: TGTGCCAGCAGCCAAGATCGACAGACTAATTCACCCCTCCACTTT. Full variable domain (rest looked up from reference TRBV14 and TRBJ1-6): EAGVTQFPSHSVIEKGQTVTLRCDPISGHDNLYWYRRVMGKEIKFLLHFVKESKQDESGMPNNRFLAERTGGTYSTLKVQPAELEDSGVYFCASSQDRQTNSPLHFGNGTRLTVT.

This clonotype was seen at least ten times. V and J are TRBV18 and TRBJ1-5, with D unresolved. This CDR3 spans 14 amino acids. V was trimmed by 0 bases and J by 0 bases, leaving 3 bases between them. Germline assignment: CDR1 KGHSH and CDR2 LQKENI. This CDR3 is CASSPPYSNQPQHF. The CDR3 DNA reads as TGTGCCAGCTCACCACCGTATAGCAATCAGCCCCAGCATTTT.

This clonotype was picked up many times. The chain employs TRBV6-2 or TRBV6-3 and TRBJ2-1, with TRBD1 matching over 9 bases. This CDR3 comprises 15 residues. V was pared by 6 bases and J by 9 bases, with 12 bases of the junction left unmatched. Germline loops: CDR1 MNHEY, CDR2 SVGEGT. The CDR3 loop is CASSRPTGGWIEQFF. The DNA of the CDR3 is TGTGCCAGCAGCCGGCCAACAGGGGGCTGGATTGAGCAGTTCTTC.

Many counts were recorded for this clonotype. J is TRBJ1-2 and V is TRBV5-1; the D is unclear. The CDR3 spans 13 residues. Germline V gives CDR1 SGHRS, CDR2 YFSETQ. With 2 bases removed from V and 10 bases from J, the gap between germline ends came to 15 bases. CDR3: CASSFNGVSVYTF. In nucleotides, the CDR3 is TGCGCCAGCAGCTTCAACGGTGTGAGCGTCTACACCTTC.

This rearrangement joins TRBV11-1 to TRBJ2-3, with D possibly matching TRBD2 (5 bases). This CDR3 is built from 13 residues. V was pared by 4 bases and J by 5 bases, with 10 bases between. The germline V gene has CDR1 SGHAT and CDR2 FQDESV (reference sequence). The CDR3 is CASSSRGIDTQYF. The CDR3 DNA reads as TGTGCCAGCAGCTCCCGAGGGATAGATACGCAGTATTTT.

The chain employs TRBV2 and TRBJ2-1; tentatively, D is TRBD1 (6 bases). Germline loops: CDR1 SNHLY, CDR2 FYNNEI. This CDR3 comprises 8 residues. Between the trimmed V and J ends, which lost 6 bases and 15 bases, there was a span of 6 bases. CDR3 DNA sequence: TGTGCCAGCAGACAGGGGTTCTTC. It specifies CASRQGFF.

This clonotype came up many times. The chain is built from TRBV4-3 and TRBJ1-6; 11 nucleotides match TRBD1. This CDR3 contains 15 residues. The germline gives CDR1 LGHNA, CDR2 YSLEER. Losses at the gene ends were 1 base for V and 10 bases for J; bases not matched to a gene: 3. The CDR3 here is CASSQGTGGLSPLHF. CDR3 coding DNA: TGCGCCAGCAGCCAAGGGACAGGGGGCCTGTCACCCCTCCACTTT.

This clonotype was recorded a few times. This chain uses TRBV9 with TRBJ2-7; 8 bases line up with TRBD2. Per germline, CDR1 SGDLS and CDR2 YYNGEE. The CDR3 is 18 amino acids. With V trimmed by 0 bases and J by 0 bases, 11 bases remained unmatched. The CDR3 DNA follows: TGTGCCAGCAGCGTAGGCCCCCAGGCGCGGGGGGCCTCCTACGAGCAGTACTTC. This sequence encodes CASSVGPQARGASYEQYF.

Only a few counts were recorded for this clonotype. The J gene is TRBJ2-5, the V gene TRBV5-4, with D unclear. CDR3 length: 13 amino acids. The germline gives CDR1 SGHNT, CDR2 YYREEE (reference sequence). V gave up 0 bases and J gave up 2 bases, with 5 bases separating them. This CDR3 reads CASSLDSQETQYF. The CDR3 DNA reads as TGTGCCAGCAGCTTGGACTCTCAAGAGACCCAGTACTTC.

This clonotype was observed many times. V gene TRBV28 combines with J gene TRBJ2-7, with TRBD2 matching over 8 bases. The V gene end was trimmed by 8 bases and the J gene end by 2 bases; junction bases not matched to a gene: 5. Germline V CDR1 and CDR2: MDHEN, SYDVKM. This CDR3 has 13 amino acids. The chain's CDR3 is CASRGGSAYEQYF. DNA of the CDR3: TGTGCCAGCCGGGGGGGATCGGCCTACGAGCAGTACTTC.

This clonotype was counted a few times. The rearrangement uses TRBV7-2 and TRBJ2-3; no clear D gene. The CDR3 sequence is 15 residues long. The V gene lost 6 bases and the J gene lost 3 bases, with 16 bases spanning the gap. Germline V gives CDR1 SGHTA, CDR2 FQGNSA. The CDR3 region is CASSSSLSGTDTQYF. The CDR3 DNA is TGTGCCAGCAGTTCTTCCCTCAGTGGTACAGATACGCAGTATTTT.

The CDR3 DNA reads as TGTGCCAGCAGTTACTCCCGGGTCGACAATCAGCCCCAGCATTTT. Encoded protein: CASSYSRVDNQPQHF. The chain uses TRBV6-6 and TRBJ1-5; D unclear. The V gene lost 0 bases and the J gene lost 3 bases, with 9 bases spanning the gap. Germline assignment: CDR1 MNHNY and CDR2 SVGAGI (reference sequence). The CDR3 has 15 amino acids.

This clonotype showed up many times. The V call is TRBV15, the J call TRBJ1-1; 8 nucleotides agree with TRBD1. V gave up 5 bases and J gave up 7 bases; unmatched junction bases: 6. Germline V gives CDR1 LNHNV, CDR2 YYDKDF (reference sequence). The CDR3 loop spans 13 amino acids. The CDR3 protein is CATSPRTGSEAFF. The CDR3 DNA reads TGTGCCACCAGCCCACGGACAGGGAGTGAAGCTTTCTTT.

The chain uses TRBV19 and TRBJ2-1, with 12 bases that match TRBD2. The ends lost 5 bases at V and 2 bases at J; junction bases unmatched: 10. The length of the CDR3 is 18 residues. Germline values: CDR1 LNHDA, CDR2 SQIVND (reference sequence). CDR3 DNA: TGTGCCAGTAGTCCCCTAGCGGGGGGGCGCAACGCCTACAATGAGCAGTTCTTC. Translation: CASSPLAGGRNAYNEQFF. The full variable domain, rest sourced from reference TRBV19 and TRBJ2-1, is DGGITQSPKYLFRKEGQNVTLSCEQNLNHDAMYWYRQDPGQGLRLIYYSQIVNDFQKGDIAEGYSVSREKKESFPLTVTSAQKNPTAFYLCASSPLAGGRNAYNEQFFGPGTRLTVL.

This clonotype was counted at least ten times. The chain carries TRBV21-1 and TRBJ2-2. TRBV21-1 is a recognized pseudogene. CDR3 length: 17 residues. CDR3 loop: CASSIGRTSIPTGELFF. The CDR3 region has the DNA TGTGCCAGCAGCATCGGACGGACCTCTATTCCCACCGGGGAGCTGTTTTTT.

This chain connects TRBV7-9 to TRBJ1-1; 8 positions match TRBD1. Trimming cost V 5 bases and J 3 bases; bases outside gene matches: 5. This CDR3 has 14 residues. The germline CDR1 and CDR2 sequences are SEHNR and FQNEAQ (reference sequence). The CDR3 sequence is CASSVQGEYTEAFF. As DNA, the CDR3 is TGTGCCAGCAGCGTACAGGGGGAGTACACTGAAGCTTTCTTT.

This clonotype was counted only a few times. J is TRBJ1-1 and V is TRBV29-1; D gene uncertain. The CDR3 has 15 amino acids. CDR1 is SQVTM, CDR2 ANQGSEA, per germline. Trimming took off 1 base at V and 1 base at J, with 13 bases between the two ends. Written as DNA, the CDR3 is TGCAGCGTTGAAGTCCGGCGGCAGACGAACACTGAAGCTTTCTTT. Its translation is CSVEVRRQTNTEAFF.